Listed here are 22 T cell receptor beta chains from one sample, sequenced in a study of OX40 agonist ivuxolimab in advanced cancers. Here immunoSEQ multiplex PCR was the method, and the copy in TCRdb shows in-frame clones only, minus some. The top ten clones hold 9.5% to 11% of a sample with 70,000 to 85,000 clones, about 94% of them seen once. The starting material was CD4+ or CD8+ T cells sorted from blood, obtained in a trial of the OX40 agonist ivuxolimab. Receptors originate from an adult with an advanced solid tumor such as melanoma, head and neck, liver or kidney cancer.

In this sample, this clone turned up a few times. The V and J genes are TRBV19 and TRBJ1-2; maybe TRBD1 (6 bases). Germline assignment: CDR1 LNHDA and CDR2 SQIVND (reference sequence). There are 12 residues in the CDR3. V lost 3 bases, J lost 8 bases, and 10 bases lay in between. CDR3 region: CASSISGDGYTF. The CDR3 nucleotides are TGTGCCAGTAGTATTTCAGGGGACGGCTACACCTTC.

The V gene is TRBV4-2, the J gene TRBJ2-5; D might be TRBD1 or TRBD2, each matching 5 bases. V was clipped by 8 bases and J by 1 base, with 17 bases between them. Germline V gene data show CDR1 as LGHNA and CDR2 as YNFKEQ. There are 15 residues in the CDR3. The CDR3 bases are TGTGCCAGCTCCCCCGGTGGGGGACCCCAAGAGACCCAGTACTTC. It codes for CASSPGGGPQETQYF.

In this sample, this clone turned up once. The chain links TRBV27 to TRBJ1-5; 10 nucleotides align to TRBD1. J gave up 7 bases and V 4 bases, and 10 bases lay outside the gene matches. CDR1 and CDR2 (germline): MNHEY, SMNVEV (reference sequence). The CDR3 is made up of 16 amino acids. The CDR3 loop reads CASSSGTGVTGQPQHF. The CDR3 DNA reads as TGTGCCAGCAGTTCCGGGACAGGGGTGACGGGACAGCCCCAGCATTTT.

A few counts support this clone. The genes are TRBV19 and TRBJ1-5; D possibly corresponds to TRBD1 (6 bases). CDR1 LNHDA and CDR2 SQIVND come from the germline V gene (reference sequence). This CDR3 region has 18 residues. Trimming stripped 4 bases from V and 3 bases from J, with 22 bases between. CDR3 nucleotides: TGTGCCAGTAGTAGCTTTGGTCCACGGGACACCCCCAATCAGCCCCAGCATTTT. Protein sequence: CASSSFGPRDTPNQPQHF.

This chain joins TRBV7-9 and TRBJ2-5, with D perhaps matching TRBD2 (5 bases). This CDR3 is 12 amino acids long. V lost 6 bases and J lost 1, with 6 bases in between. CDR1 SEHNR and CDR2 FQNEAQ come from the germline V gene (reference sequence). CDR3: CASRDSQETQYF. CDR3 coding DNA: TGTGCCAGCAGGGACTCCCAAGAGACCCAGTACTTC.

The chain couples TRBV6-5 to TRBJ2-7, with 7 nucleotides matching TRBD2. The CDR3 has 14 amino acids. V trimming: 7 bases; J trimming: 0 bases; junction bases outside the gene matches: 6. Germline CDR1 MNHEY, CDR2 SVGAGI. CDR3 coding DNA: TGTGCCAGCACCTCCCTAGCGGACTCCTACGAGCAGTACTTC. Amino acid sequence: CASTSLADSYEQYF.

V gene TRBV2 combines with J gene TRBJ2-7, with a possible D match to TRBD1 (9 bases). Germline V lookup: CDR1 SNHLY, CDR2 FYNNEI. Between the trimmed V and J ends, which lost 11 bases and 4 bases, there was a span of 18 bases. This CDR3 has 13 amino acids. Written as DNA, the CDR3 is TGTGCCGGGACTAGACAGGGGGATTACGAGCAGTACTTC. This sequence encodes CAGTRQGDYEQYF.

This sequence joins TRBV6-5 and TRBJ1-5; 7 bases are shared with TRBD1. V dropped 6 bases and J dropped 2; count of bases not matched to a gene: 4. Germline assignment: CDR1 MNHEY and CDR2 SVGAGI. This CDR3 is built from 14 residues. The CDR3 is CASRPTGRNQPQHF. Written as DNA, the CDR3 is TGTGCCAGCAGACCGACAGGGCGCAATCAGCCCCAGCATTTT.

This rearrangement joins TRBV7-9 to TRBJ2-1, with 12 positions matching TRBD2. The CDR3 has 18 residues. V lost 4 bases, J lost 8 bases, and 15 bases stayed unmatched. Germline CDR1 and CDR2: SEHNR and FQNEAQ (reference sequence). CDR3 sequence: CASSSRNRPTSGSDEQFF. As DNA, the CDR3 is TGTGCCAGCAGCTCAAGAAACCGCCCGACTAGCGGGAGCGATGAGCAGTTCTTC.

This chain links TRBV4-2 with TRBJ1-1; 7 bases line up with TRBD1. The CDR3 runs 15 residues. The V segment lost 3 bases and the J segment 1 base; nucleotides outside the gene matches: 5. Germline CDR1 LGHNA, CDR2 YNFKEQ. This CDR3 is CASSHTNRGNTEAFF. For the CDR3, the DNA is TGTGCCAGCAGCCACACGAACAGGGGGAACACTGAAGCTTTCTTT.

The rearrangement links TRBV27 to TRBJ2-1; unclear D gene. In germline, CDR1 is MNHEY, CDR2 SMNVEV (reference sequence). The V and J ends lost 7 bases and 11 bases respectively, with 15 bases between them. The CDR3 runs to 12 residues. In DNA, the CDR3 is TGTGCCAGCAACTACCCCCTTGACCAGCAGTTCTTC. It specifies CASNYPLDQQFF.

DNA of the CDR3: TGTGCCAGCAGCTCAGGGACAGGGCTTACCTACGAGCAGTACTTC. Its translation is CASSSGTGLTYEQYF. This rearrangement joins TRBV7-6 to TRBJ2-7; 9 bases agree with TRBD1. This CDR3 has 15 residues. V dropped 4 bases and J dropped 2; count of bases not matched to a gene: 6. CDR1 is SGHVS, CDR2 FNYEAQ, per germline.

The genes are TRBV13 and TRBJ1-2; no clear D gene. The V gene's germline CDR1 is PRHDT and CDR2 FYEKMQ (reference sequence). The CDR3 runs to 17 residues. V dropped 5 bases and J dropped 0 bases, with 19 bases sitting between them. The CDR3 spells CASSHRAGTRPNYGYTF. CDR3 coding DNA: TGTGCCAGCAGCCATAGGGCAGGTACTCGTCCTAACTATGGCTACACCTTC.

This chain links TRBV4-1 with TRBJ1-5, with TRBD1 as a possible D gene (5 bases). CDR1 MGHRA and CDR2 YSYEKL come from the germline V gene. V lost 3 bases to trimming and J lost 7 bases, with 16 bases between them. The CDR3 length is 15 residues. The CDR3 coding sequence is TGCGCCAGCAGCCAGGGGCGGGGGGTCCGGCAGCCCCAGCATTTT. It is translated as CASSQGRGVRQPQHF.

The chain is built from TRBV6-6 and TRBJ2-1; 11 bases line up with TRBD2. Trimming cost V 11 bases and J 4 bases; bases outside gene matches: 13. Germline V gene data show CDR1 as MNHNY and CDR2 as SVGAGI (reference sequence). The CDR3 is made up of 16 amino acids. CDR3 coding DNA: TGTGCCGGAGGGGGTAGCGGGAGGGCCCTATACAATGAGCAGTTCTTC. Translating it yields CAGGGSGRALYNEQFF.

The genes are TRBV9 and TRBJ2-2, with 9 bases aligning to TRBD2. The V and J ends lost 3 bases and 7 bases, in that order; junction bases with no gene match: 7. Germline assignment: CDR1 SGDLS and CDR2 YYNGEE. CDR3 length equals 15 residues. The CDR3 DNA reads TGTGCCAGCAGCGGACTAGCGGAGACACACGGGGAGCTGTTTTTT. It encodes CASSGLAETHGELFF. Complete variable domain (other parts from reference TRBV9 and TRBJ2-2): DSGVTQTPKHLITATGQRVTLRCSPRSGDLSVYWYQQSLDQGLQFLIQYYNGEERAKGNILERFSAQQFPDLHSELNLSSLELGDSALYFCASSGLAETHGELFFGEGSRLTVL.

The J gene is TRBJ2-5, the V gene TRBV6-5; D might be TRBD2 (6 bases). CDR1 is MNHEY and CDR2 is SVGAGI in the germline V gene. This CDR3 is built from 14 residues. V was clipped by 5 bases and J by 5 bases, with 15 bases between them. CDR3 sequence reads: CASSGRDPWETQYF. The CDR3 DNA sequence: TGTGCCAGCAGTGGGCGGGACCCCTGGGAGACCCAGTACTTC.

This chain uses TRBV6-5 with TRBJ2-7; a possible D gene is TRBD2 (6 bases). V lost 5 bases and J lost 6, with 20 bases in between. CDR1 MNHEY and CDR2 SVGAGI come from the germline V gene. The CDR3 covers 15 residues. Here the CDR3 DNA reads TGTGCCAGCAGTGTCATCGGGACTGCCCTTCTCGAGCAGTACTTC. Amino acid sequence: CASSVIGTALLEQYF.

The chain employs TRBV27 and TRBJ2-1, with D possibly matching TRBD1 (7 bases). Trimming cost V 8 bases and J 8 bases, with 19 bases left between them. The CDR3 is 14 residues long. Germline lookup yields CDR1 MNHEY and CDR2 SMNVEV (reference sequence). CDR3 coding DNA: TGTGCCAGCCGTACTAAACAGGGGAGGCATGAGCAGTTCTTC. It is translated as CASRTKQGRHEQFF.

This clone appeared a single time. The CDR3 protein is CASSYSNTYTGELFF. The CDR3 coding sequence is TGTGCCAGCAGTTACTCGAACACGTACACCGGGGAGCTGTTTTTT. This rearrangement joins TRBV6-5 to TRBJ2-2; D call uncertain. The CDR3 length is 15 residues. V lost 0 bases and J lost 3, with 8 bases in between. Germline CDR1 and CDR2: MNHEY and SVGAGI.

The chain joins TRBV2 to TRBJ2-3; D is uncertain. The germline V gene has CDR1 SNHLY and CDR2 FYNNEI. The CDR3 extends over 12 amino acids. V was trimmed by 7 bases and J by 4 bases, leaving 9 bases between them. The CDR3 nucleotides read TGTGCCAGCATAAAGGGCTCAGATACGCAGTATTTT. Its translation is CASIKGSDTQYF. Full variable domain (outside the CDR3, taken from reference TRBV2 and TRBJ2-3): EPEVTQTPSHQVTQMGQEVILRCVPISNHLYFYWYRQILGQKVEFLVSFYNNEISEKSEIFDDQFSVERPDGSNFTLKIRSTKLEDSAMYFCASIKGSDTQYFGPGTRLTVL.

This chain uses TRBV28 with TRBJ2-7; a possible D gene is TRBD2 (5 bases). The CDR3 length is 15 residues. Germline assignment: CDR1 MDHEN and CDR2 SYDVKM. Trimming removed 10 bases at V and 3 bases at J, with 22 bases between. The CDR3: CATRMINEGFYEQYF. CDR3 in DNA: TGTGCCACCCGGATGATTAACGAGGGATTCTACGAGCAGTACTTC.